These 22 T cell receptor beta chains were sequenced from one sample in a study of T-cell memory formation after mild COVID-19. TCRdb re-derived calls from the 5' RACE reads in MiXCR, one entry per CDR3 protein. The repertoire holds tens of thousands of distinct CDR3 sequences, with around 6.6% as singletons. Sequenced material: PBMCs or a T cell subset sorted from them (not recorded which). The receptors here all came from an adult who had mild COVID-19 (a few samples of this study predate the infection). Cell type and time point are not known.

This clonotype was observed many times. The chain uses TRBV5-1 and TRBJ1-1; TRBD1 matches at 7 bases. In germline, CDR1 is SGHRS, CDR2 YFSETQ. J lost 0 bases, V lost 4 bases, and 6 bases had no gene match. The CDR3 is made up of 15 amino acids. As DNA, the CDR3 is TGCGCCAGCAGCCCGACAGGGCGCATGAACACTGAAGCTTTCTTT. This sequence encodes CASSPTGRMNTEAFF. Using reference TRBV5-1 and TRBJ1-1 for the parts outside the CDR3, the full variable domain is KAGVTQTPRYLIKTRGQQVTLSCSPISGHRSVSWYQQTPGQGLQFLFEYFSETQRNKGNFPGRFSGRQFSNSRSEMNVSTLELGDSALYLCASSPTGRMNTEAFFGQGTRLTVV.

This clonotype was found many times. CDR3 loop: CASSQVVSAEAFF. In DNA form, the CDR3 reads TGTGCCAGCAGCCAAGTGGTTAGCGCTGAAGCTTTCTTT. The J gene is TRBJ1-1, the V gene TRBV3-1; D gene uncertain. The CDR3 is 13 residues long. Trimming removed 1 base from V and 6 bases from J, with 9 bases in between. Germline V gene lookup returns CDR1 LGHDT and CDR2 YNNKEL (reference sequence). The full variable domain, in which reference TRBV3-1 and TRBJ1-1 provide the parts outside the CDR3, is DTAVSQTPKYLVTQMGNDKSIKCEQNLGHDTMYWYKQDSKKFLKIMFSYNNKELIINETVPNRFSPKSPDKAHLNLHINSLELGDSAVYFCASSQVVSAEAFFGQGTRLTVV.

This clonotype showed up many times. The chain employs TRBV7-2 and TRBJ2-3; a possible D gene is TRBD2 (5 bases). Between the trimmed V and J ends, which lost 3 bases and 5 bases, there was a span of 9 bases. The CDR3 is 13 residues long. Per germline, CDR1 SGHTA and CDR2 FQGNSA. The CDR3, as DNA: TGTGCCAGCAGCTTCGGCGCGGGAGATACGCAGTATTTT. Amino acid sequence: CASSFGAGDTQYF. The full variable domain, completed using reference TRBV7-2 and TRBJ2-3, is GAGVSQSPSNKVTEKGKDVELRCDPISGHTALYWYRQSLGQGLEFLIYFQGNSAPDKSGLPSDRFSAERTGGSVSTLTIQRTQQEDSAVYLCASSFGAGDTQYFGPGTRLTVL.

This clonotype showed up just a few times. The chain couples TRBV5-1 to TRBJ2-1; TRBD1 might be the D (6 bases). The V gene's germline CDR1 is SGHRS and CDR2 YFSETQ. V dropped 1 base and J dropped 7 bases, with 9 bases sitting between them. The CDR3 spans 13 residues. The CDR3 sequence is CASSLLQGNEQFF. The CDR3 DNA is TGCGCCAGCAGCTTGTTACAGGGTAATGAGCAGTTCTTC.

Details on this clonotype: A much bigger clone sits one base away, suggesting this may be a read error. The chain couples TRBV7-9 to TRBJ1-1; D is perhaps TRBD1 (6 bases). V gave up 5 bases and J gave up 4 bases, with 20 bases separating them. CDR1 and CDR2 from the germline V gene are SEHNR and FQNEAQ (reference sequence). CDR3 length: 16 residues. The CDR3 loop is CASSAELTGPGTEAFF. The DNA for the CDR3 is TGTGCCAGCAGCGCCGAACTAACAGGGCCGGGCACTGAAGCTTTCTTT.

This clonotype was recorded many times. The rearrangement links TRBV12-3 or TRBV12-4 to TRBJ2-3; the match to TRBD1 covers 10 bases. This CDR3 region has 16 residues. After removal of 6 bases from V and 1 base from J, the junction contained 7 bases not matched to a gene. CDR3 amino acids: CASSRTGTGGTDTQYF. CDR3 sequence (DNA): TGTGCCAGCAGCCGTACCGGGACAGGGGGCACAGATACGCAGTATTTT.

The sample holds many counts of this clonotype. The V gene is TRBV5-1, the J gene TRBJ2-7, with D possibly TRBD1 on 5 matching bases. Trimming left V 1 base short and J 0 bases short, with 11 bases between. In germline, CDR1 is SGHRS, CDR2 YFSETQ. This CDR3 has 15 residues. DNA for the CDR3: TGCGCCAGCAGCTTGAACAGGCAAAGCTCCTACGAGCAGTACTTC. Amino acid sequence: CASSLNRQSSYEQYF.

This clonotype was found many times. The rearrangement joins TRBV4-1 to TRBJ2-2; the D gene is possibly TRBD2 (6 bases). CDR1 and CDR2 (germline): MGHRA, YSYEKL. This CDR3 has 17 residues. The V and J ends lost 0 bases and 6 bases respectively, with 17 bases between them. In nucleotides, the CDR3 is TGCGCCAGCAGCCAAGATGCGGGGTTGAGGAGTGCCGGGGAGCTGTTTTTT. It codes for CASSQDAGLRSAGELFF.

This clonotype was detected only a few times. V gene TRBV20-1 combines with J gene TRBJ2-3, with TRBD2 as a possible D gene (5 bases). The CDR3 has 14 residues. CDR1 and CDR2 from the germline V gene are DFQATT and SNEGSKA (reference sequence). V lost 1 base to trimming and J lost 1 base, with 9 bases between them. CDR3: CSARVLGGTDTQYF. The CDR3 region has the DNA TGCAGTGCTAGAGTTCTCGGGGGCACAGATACGCAGTATTTT.

This clonotype was observed at least ten times. CDR3 residues: CASSLSRFGRRGNEQFF. CDR3 DNA sequence: TGTGCCAGCAGCTTATCAAGGTTCGGTCGGCGGGGTAATGAGCAGTTCTTC. The chain links TRBV7-9 to TRBJ2-1; D may be TRBD2 (6 bases). CDR1 and CDR2 from the germline V gene are SEHNR and FQNEAQ (reference sequence). Deletions cut 2 bases from V and 7 bases from J, with 21 bases between. The CDR3 has 17 residues.

The chain employs TRBV7-8 and TRBJ1-3, with D unresolved. Germline V gene data show CDR1 as SGHVS and CDR2 as FQNEAQ. V lost 7 bases and J lost 1, with 8 bases in between. The CDR3 sequence is 13 residues long. The CDR3 loop is CASTTESGNTIYF. CDR3 sequence (DNA): TGTGCCAGCACCACAGAATCTGGAAACACCATATATTTT.

This clonotype has at least ten counts. The V gene is TRBV6-6, the J gene TRBJ1-2; perhaps TRBD1 as D (6 bases). Per the germline V gene, CDR1 is MNHNY and CDR2 is SVGAGI (reference sequence). This CDR3 contains 14 residues. V was shortened by 6 bases and J by 4 bases, with 15 bases between the two germline ends. CDR3: CASRFRDKSYGYTF. The CDR3 DNA reads TGTGCCAGCAGATTCCGGGACAAGTCCTATGGCTACACCTTC.

J is TRBJ1-1 and V is TRBV24-1; TRBD1 might be the D (5 bases). Germline V gene sequence: CDR1 KGHDR, CDR2 SFDVKD. CDR3 length equals 13 residues. Trimming took off 6 bases at V and 6 bases at J, with 13 bases between the two ends. The CDR3 loop is CATSTWEGPEAFF. The DNA of the CDR3 is TGTGCCACCAGTACCTGGGAGGGACCTGAAGCTTTCTTT.

This clonotype was recorded many times. This sequence joins TRBV7-2 and TRBJ2-1, with D possibly TRBD2 on 5 matching bases. With 5 bases removed from V and 9 bases from J, the gap between germline ends came to 20 bases. Germline assignment: CDR1 SGHTA and CDR2 FQGNSA. This CDR3 is 15 amino acids long. For the CDR3, the DNA is TGTGCCAGCAGCCAAGGTAAAGGGAGCCGTGCTGAGCAGTTCTTC. Translation: CASSQGKGSRAEQFF.

This clonotype was detected a few times. The chain employs TRBV2 and TRBJ1-2, with D unclear. Germline loops: CDR1 SNHLY, CDR2 FYNNEI. V lost 6 bases, J lost 5 bases, and 13 bases lay in between. The CDR3 is 13 amino acids. The CDR3 spells CASSPSPVYGYTF. CDR3 sequence (DNA): TGTGCCAGCAGCCCCAGTCCGGTTTATGGCTACACCTTC.

This clonotype was found many times. The gene calls are TRBV4-3 and TRBJ2-7, with D unclear. The CDR3 runs to 13 residues. Germline lookup yields CDR1 LGHNA and CDR2 YSLEER. Trimming removed 1 base from V and 6 bases from J, with 10 bases in between. Here the CDR3 DNA reads TGCGCCAGCAGCCAAGCGGAAGGGTTCGAGCAGTACTTC. This codes for CASSQAEGFEQYF.

This clonotype was seen repeatedly, ten times or more. The CDR3 reads CASTQGDRGQLNTEAFF. The CDR3 DNA reads as TGTGCCAGCACCCAAGGGGACAGGGGGCAGTTGAACACTGAAGCTTTCTTT. The genes are TRBV5-4 and TRBJ1-1; 12 nucleotides agree with TRBD1. This CDR3 has 17 residues. The junction had 9 bases not matched to a gene; V was cut back by 6 bases and J by 0 bases. Germline V gene data show CDR1 as SGHNT and CDR2 as YYREEE (reference sequence).

This clonotype turned up a few times. The gene calls are TRBV20-1 and TRBJ2-5, with 8 bases that match TRBD2. Germline lookup yields CDR1 DFQATT and CDR2 SNEGSKA (reference sequence). Trimming took 5 bases from V and 5 from J; bases not matched to a gene: 10. CDR3 size: 14 residues. The CDR3 nucleotides read TGCAGTGCTCCACCGGGGAGCGGGAGTGAGACCCAGTACTTC. It yields the protein CSAPPGSGSETQYF.

The CDR3, as DNA: TGTGCCAGCAGCTTAGGAGGGACTCTAAGCACAGATACGCAGTATTTT. It is translated as CASSLGGTLSTDTQYF. The chain is built from TRBV7-9 and TRBJ2-3, with D possibly being TRBD2 (6 bases). This CDR3 has 16 residues. Germline V gene sequence: CDR1 SEHNR, CDR2 FQNEAQ (reference sequence). Trimming shortened V by 1 base and J by 0 bases, and 11 bases separated the two germline ends.

In this sample, this clonotype turned up many times. The rearrangement links TRBV7-2 to TRBJ2-4; D remains ambiguous. The germline gives CDR1 SGHTA, CDR2 FQGNSA. The length of the CDR3 is 16 residues. The ends were cut back, 5 bases at V and 0 bases at J, with 14 bases in the middle. The CDR3 loop is CASSPTLLLAKNIQYF. CDR3 nucleotide sequence: TGTGCCAGCAGCCCTACCCTCTTATTAGCCAAAAACATTCAGTACTTC. Supplemented by reference TRBV7-2 and TRBJ2-4, the full variable domain reads GAGVSQSPSNKVTEKGKDVELRCDPISGHTALYWYRQSLGQGLEFLIYFQGNSAPDKSGLPSDRFSAERTGGSVSTLTIQRTQQEDSAVYLCASSPTLLLAKNIQYFGAGTRLSVL.

The rearrangement joins TRBV5-1 to TRBJ2-7; perhaps TRBD2 as D (6 bases). CDR1 and CDR2 from the germline V gene are SGHRS and YFSETQ. V gave up 4 bases and J gave up 4 bases, with 12 bases separating them. The CDR3 loop spans 13 amino acids. The CDR3 loop reads CASSRLDSYEQYF. CDR3 DNA sequence: TGCGCCAGCAGCCGACTAGACAGTTACGAGCAGTACTTC.

The V and J genes are TRBV12-3 or TRBV12-4 and TRBJ1-2, with D maybe TRBD1 (6 bases). V dropped 5 bases and J dropped 5 bases, with 15 bases sitting between them. The length of the CDR3 is 14 residues. The CDR3 bases are TGTGCCAGCAGTCCACAGGGAGGGGCATATGGCTACACCTTC. Protein product: CASSPQGGAYGYTF.